This TCR beta chain was captured in a study of shared clonotypes between healthy human individuals (dated by TCRdb to the early 2020s). About the study as a whole: The cohort included a few men and a couple of women between 18 and 49 years of age. For each donor, three plates each were used for CD4 naive and CD4 memory, two plates were used for CD8 naive, and one plate was used for CD8 memory. To estimate repertoire size and how much clonotypes are shared between individuals, the study performed deep sequencing of blood TCR repertoires from 4 to 6 healthy adults. To increase sequencing depth and limit assay-specific biases, TCR repertoire library preparation and sequencing were carried out by different laboratories using diverse techniques. Per donor, leukapheresis produced somewhere between about 0.94 and 9.5 billion PBMCs.

The donors were healthy, HIV-negative adults who had no recently reported acute infections or vaccinations. All donors were Caucasian adults living in Nashville, Tennessee, USA. CD8 memory samples consisted of magnetically selected CD45RO+ cells combined with CCR7-negative CD45RA+ effector memory (TemRA) cells. Blood was collected by leukapheresis, and PBMCs were isolated by Ficoll-Histopaque density gradient centrifugation and then cryopreserved in liquid nitrogen vapor phase. Analytical flow cytometry was used to check the purity and quantity of each magnetically sorted T cell population. Genomic DNA was isolated from each sorted fraction and quantified by UV absorbance on a Nanodrop 2000c. The paper's findings and limits, for the study overall: The small number of donors limited the genetic and exposure-history diversity represented. Across a few donors, around 5% of naive CD4, 3% to 3.5% of naive CD8, under 2.5% of memory CD4, and over 0.35% of memory CD8 clonotypes were shared. Only blood was sampled, and tissue TCR repertoires likely differ from those in blood. Naive subsets generally had larger estimated clonotype richness than memory subsets. Higher generation probabilities were observed for clonotypes shared by all four sorted-subset donors than for non-shared clonotypes. Rarefaction of sorted-subset datasets indicated incomplete sequencing despite the large sequencing depth. Based on pairwise subsampling, the degree of clonotype sharing among donors was expected to be affected by sequencing depth.

Using the deep immunoSEQ assay, multiplex PCR amplified TCR CDR3 regions from genomic DNA. For each cell subset, the extracted genomic DNA was distributed evenly across all wells of several immunoSEQ 96-well plates, and each plate served as one replicate. For sorted subsets, approximately 200 ng of genomic DNA, equivalent to 25,000 to 35,000 T cell genomes, went into each replicate PCR. Purified libraries were quantified with a Qubit 3.0 fluorometer, sized on a Bioanalyzer 2100, and re-quantified with the KAPA Library Quantification kit. Each immunoSEQ 96-well plate was sequenced on its own single-read 150-cycle Illumina NextSeq 550 flow cell. On the study's bioinformatics: Because the immunoSEQ output held only junctional sequences and lacked quality scores, the filtering could not match the filtering applied to full-length reads. Sequences were annotated with PyIR, a Python wrapper for IgBLAST v1.9, and V/J genes and CDR3 were assigned using IMGT germline references. Reads with weak V/J assignments (E-value above 1e-6), missing CDR3, stop codons, out-of-frame junctions, or ambiguous translated residues were removed. V3J clonotypes were defined as sequences sharing an identical inferred V gene, J gene, and CDR3 amino acid sequence. The percentage overlap between two repertoires was calculated by dividing the number of shared unique clonotypes by the size of the smaller repertoire. Three approaches were used to assess repertoire richness: RTK rarefaction, the Chao1 estimator, and Recon v2.1 estimates of unobserved clonotypes. Generation probabilities for all TCRbeta clonotypes obtained by the gDNA method from a few donors were computed using OLGA. Imported from immuneACCESS, the table was reduced by TCRdb to in-frame sequences with V and J called. These copies leave out some clones; in studies compared against another copy, an unresolved V gene accounts for under half, and the cause of the remainder is not known. The DNA gave D and trimming, while V, J and clone size come from that table. In this sample the table shows 85,000 to 100,000 clones, about 70% of which occur a single time. The biggest ten clones account for around half of the sample.

Comment on this clone: Its antigen target is currently unknown. One base away there is no much larger clone; base qualities are not given.

The origin of this receptor is a man aged 25-45 years in good health. Sequences were obtained from memory CD8+ T cells sorted from blood. Taken with the paper, the label for cell subset or site translates to: CD45RO+ cells pooled with CCR7-negative TemRA cells.

The DNA sequence is as follows: TGTGCCAGCAGCGGAGCGGGACTGCCCTACGAGCAGTACTTC. It encodes CASSGAGLPYEQYF. The chain employs TRBV7-9 and TRBJ2-7; 7 junctional bases match TRBD2. V has 5 bases trimmed and J has 2 bases trimmed; junction bases matching no gene number 6. Reading the germline V gene (reference sequence) gives CDR1 SEHNR and CDR2 FQNEAQ. Its CDR3 holds 14 amino acids, cysteine through phenylalanine. CDR3 DNA is the only sequence kept; it has 42 bases, read in frame from the first base. When the CDR3 is completed using the reference TRBV7-9 and TRBJ2-7 genes on either side, the full variable domain is DTGVSQNPRHKITKRGQNVTFRCDPISEHNRLYWYRQTLGQGPEFLTYFQNEAQLEKSRLLSDRFSAERPKGSFSTLEIQRTEQGDSAMYLCASSGAGLPYEQYFGPGTRLTVT.